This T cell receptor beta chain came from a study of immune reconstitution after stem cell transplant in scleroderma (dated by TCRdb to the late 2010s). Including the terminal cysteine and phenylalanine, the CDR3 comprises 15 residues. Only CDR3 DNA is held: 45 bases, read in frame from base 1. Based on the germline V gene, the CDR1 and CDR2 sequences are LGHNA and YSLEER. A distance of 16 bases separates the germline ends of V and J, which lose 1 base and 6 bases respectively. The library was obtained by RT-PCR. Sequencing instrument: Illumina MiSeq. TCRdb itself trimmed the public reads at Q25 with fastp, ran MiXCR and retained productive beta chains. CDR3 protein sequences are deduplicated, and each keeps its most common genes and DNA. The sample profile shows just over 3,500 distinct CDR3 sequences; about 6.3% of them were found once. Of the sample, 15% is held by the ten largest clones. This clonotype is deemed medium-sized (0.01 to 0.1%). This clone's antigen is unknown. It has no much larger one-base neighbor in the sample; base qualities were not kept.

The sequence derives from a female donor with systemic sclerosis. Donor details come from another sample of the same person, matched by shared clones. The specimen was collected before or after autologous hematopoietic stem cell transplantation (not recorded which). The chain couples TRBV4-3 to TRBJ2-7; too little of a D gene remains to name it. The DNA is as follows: TGCGCCAGCAGCCAAGGGCTGACAAGGGTTGGCGAGCAGTACTTC. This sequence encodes CASSQGLTRVGEQYF.